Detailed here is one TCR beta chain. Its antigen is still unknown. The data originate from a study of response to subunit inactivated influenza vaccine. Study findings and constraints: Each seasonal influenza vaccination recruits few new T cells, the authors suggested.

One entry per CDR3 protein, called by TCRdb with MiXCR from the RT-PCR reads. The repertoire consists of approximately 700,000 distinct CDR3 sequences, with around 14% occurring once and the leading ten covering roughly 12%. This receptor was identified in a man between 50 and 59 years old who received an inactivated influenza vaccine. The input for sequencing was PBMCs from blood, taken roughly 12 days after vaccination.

In DNA, the CDR3 is TGTGCCAGTAGTATCTCCGCAGGAAACTATGGCTACACCTTC. It translates to CASSISAGNYGYTF. V and J are TRBV19 and TRBJ1-2; D remains ambiguous. This CDR3 region has 14 residues. CDR1 and CDR2 (germline): LNHDA, SQIVND (reference sequence). V was trimmed by 3 bases and J by 2 bases, leaving 10 bases between them.